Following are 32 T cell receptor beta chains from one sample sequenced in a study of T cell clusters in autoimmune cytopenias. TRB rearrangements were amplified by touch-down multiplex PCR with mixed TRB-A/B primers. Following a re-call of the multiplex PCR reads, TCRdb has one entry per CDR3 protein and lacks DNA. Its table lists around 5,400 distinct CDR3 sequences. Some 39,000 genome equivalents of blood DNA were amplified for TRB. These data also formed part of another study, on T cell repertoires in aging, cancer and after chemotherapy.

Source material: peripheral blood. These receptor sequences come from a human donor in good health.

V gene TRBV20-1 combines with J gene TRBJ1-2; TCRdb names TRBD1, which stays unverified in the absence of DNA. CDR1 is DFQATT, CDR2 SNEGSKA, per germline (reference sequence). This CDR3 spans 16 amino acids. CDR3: CSARGGGGRDNYGYTF.

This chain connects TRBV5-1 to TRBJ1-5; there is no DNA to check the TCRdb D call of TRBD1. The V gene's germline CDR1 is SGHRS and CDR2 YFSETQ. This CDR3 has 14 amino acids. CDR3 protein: CASSFGQGNQPQHF.

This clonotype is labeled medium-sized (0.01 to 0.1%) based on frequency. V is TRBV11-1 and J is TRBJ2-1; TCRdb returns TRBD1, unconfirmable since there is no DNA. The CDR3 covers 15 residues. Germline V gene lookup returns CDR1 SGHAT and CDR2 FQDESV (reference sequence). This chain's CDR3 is CASSLGLAGGDEQFF. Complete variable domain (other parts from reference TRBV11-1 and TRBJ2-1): EAEVAQSPRYKITEKSQAVAFWCDPISGHATLYWYRQILGQGPELLVQFQDESVVDDSQLPKDRFSAERLKGVDSTLKIQPAELGDSAMYLCASSLGLAGGDEQFFGPGTRLTVL.

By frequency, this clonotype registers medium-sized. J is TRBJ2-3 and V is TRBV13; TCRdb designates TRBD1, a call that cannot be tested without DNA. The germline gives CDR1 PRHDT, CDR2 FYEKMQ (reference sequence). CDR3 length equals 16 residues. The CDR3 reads CASSSLLSGAGDTQYF. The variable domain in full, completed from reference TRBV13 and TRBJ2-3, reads AAGVIQSPRHLIKEKRETATLKCYPIPRHDTVYWYQQGPGQDPQFLISFYEKMQSDKGSIPDRFSAQQFSDYHSELNMSSLELGDSALYFCASSSLLSGAGDTQYFGPGTRLTVL.

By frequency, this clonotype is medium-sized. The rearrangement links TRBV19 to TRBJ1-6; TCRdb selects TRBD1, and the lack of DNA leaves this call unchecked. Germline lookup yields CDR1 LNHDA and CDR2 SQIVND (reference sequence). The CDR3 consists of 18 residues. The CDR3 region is CASSDRSRGLAYNSPLHF.

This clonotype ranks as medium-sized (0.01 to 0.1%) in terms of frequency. The CDR3 loop is CASSYSKIEGLSEQFF. The chain links TRBV6-2 or TRBV6-3 to TRBJ2-1; TCRdb indicates TRBD1, and absent DNA this call remains unverified. Germline lookup yields CDR1 MNHEY and CDR2 SVGEGT. This CDR3 is 16 amino acids long.

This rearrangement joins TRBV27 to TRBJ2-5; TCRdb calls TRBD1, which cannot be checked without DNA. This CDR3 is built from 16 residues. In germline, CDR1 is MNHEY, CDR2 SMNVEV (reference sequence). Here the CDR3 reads CASSLPDRIGIETQYF.

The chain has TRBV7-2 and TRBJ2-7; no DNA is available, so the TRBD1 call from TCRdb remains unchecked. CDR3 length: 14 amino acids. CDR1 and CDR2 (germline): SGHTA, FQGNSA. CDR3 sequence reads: CASSGGQGAYEQYF.

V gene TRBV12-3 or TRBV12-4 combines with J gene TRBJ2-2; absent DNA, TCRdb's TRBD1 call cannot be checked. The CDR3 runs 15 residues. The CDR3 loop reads CASSELQGNTGELFF.

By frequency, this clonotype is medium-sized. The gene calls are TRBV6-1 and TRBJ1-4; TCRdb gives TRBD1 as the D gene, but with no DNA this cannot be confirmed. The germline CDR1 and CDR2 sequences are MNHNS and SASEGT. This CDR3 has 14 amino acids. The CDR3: CASIRGATNEKLFF.

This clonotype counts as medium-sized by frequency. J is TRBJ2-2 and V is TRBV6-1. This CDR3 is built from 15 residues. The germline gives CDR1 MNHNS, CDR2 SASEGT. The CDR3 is CASSGMAENTGELFF.

The CDR3 sequence is CSASAGGNQPQHF. The chain couples TRBV20-1 to TRBJ1-5; absent DNA, TCRdb's TRBD1 call cannot be checked. Germline V lookup: CDR1 DFQATT, CDR2 SNEGSKA (reference sequence). The length of the CDR3 is 13 residues.

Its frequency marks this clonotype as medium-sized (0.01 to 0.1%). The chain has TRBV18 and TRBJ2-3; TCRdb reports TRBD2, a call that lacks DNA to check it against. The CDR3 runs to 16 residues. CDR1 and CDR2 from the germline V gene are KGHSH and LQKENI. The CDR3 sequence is CASSPGSSEHTDTQYF.

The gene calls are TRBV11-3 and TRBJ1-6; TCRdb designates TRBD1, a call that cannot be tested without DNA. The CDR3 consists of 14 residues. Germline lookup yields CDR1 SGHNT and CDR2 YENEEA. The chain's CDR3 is CASRTTGSNSPLHF.

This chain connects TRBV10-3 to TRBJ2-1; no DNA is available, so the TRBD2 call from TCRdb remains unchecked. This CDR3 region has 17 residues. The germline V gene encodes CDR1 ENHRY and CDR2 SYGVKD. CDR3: CAISGFYSTGGYNEQFF.

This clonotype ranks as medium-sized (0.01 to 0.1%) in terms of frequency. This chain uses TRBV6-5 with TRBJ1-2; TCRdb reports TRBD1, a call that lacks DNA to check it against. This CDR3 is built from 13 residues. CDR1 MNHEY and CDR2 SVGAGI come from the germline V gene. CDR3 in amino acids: CASTGIIGYGYTF.

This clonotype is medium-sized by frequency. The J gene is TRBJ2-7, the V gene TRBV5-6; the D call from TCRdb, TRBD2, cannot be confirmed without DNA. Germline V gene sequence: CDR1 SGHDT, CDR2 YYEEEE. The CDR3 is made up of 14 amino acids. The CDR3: CASSVTSGTYEQYF.

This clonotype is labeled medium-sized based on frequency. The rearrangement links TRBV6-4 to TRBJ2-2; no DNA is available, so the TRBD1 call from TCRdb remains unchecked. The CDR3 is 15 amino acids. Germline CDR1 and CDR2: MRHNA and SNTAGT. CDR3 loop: CASRRDSSNTGELFF.

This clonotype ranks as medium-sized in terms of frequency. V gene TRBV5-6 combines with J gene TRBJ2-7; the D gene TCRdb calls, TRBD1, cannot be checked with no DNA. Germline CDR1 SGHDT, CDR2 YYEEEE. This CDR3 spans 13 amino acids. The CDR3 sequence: CASSLQGRYEQYF.

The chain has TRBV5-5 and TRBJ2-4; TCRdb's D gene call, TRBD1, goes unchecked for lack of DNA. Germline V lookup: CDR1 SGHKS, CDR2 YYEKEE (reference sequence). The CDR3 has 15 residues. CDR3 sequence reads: CASSSGVPGRNIQYF.

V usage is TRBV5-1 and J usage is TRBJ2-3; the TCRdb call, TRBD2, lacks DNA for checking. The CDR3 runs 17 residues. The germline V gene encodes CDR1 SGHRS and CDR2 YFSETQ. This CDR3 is CASSLIPSGGRADTQYF.

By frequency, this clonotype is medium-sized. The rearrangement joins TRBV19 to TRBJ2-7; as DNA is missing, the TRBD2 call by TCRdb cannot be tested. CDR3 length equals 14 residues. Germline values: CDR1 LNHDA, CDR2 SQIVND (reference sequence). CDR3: CASSILAGKYEQYF. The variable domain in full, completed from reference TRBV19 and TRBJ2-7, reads DGGITQSPKYLFRKEGQNVTLSCEQNLNHDAMYWYRQDPGQGLRLIYYSQIVNDFQKGDIAEGYSVSREKKESFPLTVTSAQKNPTAFYLCASSILAGKYEQYFGPGTRLTVT.

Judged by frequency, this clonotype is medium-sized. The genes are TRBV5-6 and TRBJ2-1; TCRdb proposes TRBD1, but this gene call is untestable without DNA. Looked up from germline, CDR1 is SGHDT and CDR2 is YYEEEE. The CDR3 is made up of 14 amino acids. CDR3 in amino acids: CASSSNRVGNEQFF.

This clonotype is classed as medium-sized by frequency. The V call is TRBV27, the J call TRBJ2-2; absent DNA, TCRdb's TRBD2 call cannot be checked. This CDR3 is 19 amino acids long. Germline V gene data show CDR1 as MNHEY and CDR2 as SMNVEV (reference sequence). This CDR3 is CASSQQTGLAKRSTGELFF.

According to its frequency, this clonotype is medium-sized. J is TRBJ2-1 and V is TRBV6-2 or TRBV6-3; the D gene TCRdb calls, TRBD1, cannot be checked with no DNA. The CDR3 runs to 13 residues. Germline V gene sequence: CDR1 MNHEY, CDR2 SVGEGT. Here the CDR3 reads CASRRDGNGEQFF.

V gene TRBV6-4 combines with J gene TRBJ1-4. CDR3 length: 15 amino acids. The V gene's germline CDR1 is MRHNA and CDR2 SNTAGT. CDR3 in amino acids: CASSADSGSNEKLFF.

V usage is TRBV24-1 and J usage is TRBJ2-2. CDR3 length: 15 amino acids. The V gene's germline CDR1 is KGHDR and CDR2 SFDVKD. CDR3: CATSDLIGTTGELFF.

This CDR3 reads CASSPGQGSEKLFF. The chain employs TRBV5-4 and TRBJ1-4; TCRdb returns TRBD1, unconfirmable since there is no DNA. Germline lookup yields CDR1 SGHNT and CDR2 YYREEE (reference sequence). CDR3 length equals 14 residues.

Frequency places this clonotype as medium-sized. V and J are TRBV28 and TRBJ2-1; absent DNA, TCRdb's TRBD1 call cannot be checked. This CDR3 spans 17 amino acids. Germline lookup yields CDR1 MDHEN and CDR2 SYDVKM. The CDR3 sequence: CASSFPTGAGGGNEQFF.

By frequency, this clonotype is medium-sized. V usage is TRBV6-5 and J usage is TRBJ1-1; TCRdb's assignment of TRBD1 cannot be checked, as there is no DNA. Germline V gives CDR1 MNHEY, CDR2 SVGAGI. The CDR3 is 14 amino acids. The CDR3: CASRPQGARTEAFF.

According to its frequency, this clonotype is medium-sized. CDR3 loop: CASSYRDRGYEQYF. The chain uses TRBV6-6 and TRBJ2-7; TCRdb calls TRBD1, which cannot be checked without DNA. This CDR3 is 14 amino acids long. Germline values: CDR1 MNHNY, CDR2 SVGAGI (reference sequence).

The CDR3 region is CASSIDLGRGETQYF. This chain connects TRBV19 to TRBJ2-5; TCRdb indicates TRBD2, and absent DNA this call remains unverified. Germline V gene data show CDR1 as LNHDA and CDR2 as SQIVND (reference sequence). The CDR3 loop spans 15 amino acids.